Reported below is one T cell receptor (beta chain). Per the original data handling: Reference gene primer amplification gave estimated nucleated cell counts. The repertoire was sequenced with immunoSEQ multiplex PCR; TCRdb's copy has only in-frame clones and lacks some. V, J and clone size are those of that table, while D and trimming were read from the DNA. The table shows approximately 220,000 clones, with about 83% occurring only once. Germline loops: CDR1 LGHNT, CDR2 FRNRAP. The CDR3 loop spans 17 amino acids. J gave up 1 base and V 2 bases, and 6 bases lay outside the gene matches. The entry originates in a study of blood T cell repertoires in COVID-19. In the study overall: From T cells, B-cell-depleted T cells, or PBMCs came the material, which was cDNA or gDNA.

The cohort comprised adults aged about 18 to 90 years residing in 24 US areas. It was within 2 weeks before study entry that exposed participants met a COVID-19 case. Sequencing was carried out using PBMCs or T cells enriched from blood (not recorded which). The chain joins TRBV12-5 to TRBJ2-7; 12 nucleotides match TRBD2. This clonotype was sampled from a woman aged 50 to 60 who had been exposed to COVID-19. The CDR3 sequence: CASGLQGLAGLSYEQYF. The CDR3 DNA reads TGTGCTAGTGGTTTGCAAGGACTAGCGGGGCTATCCTACGAGCAGTACTTC.